This T cell receptor beta chain comes out of a study of T cells in lung cancer brain metastases. Study details: Most patients, about 90% of the roughly 20, got no therapy between primary and metastasis resection.

Assay used: immunoSEQ multiplex PCR; TCRdb lists only in-frame clones, some missing. The table lists about 4,900 clones, 65% to 85% of them singletons. Germline V lookup: CDR1 GTSNPN, CDR2 SVGIG (reference sequence). This CDR3 region has 14 residues. On this clone: A read error may produce the germline difference seen at one junction end.

The sequenced sample was tumor tissue from the primary lung tumor. The receptor was derived from a woman between 45 and 65 years old with non-small cell lung cancer. The chain uses TRBV30 and TRBJ1-6; D not resolved. The CDR3 coding sequence is TGTGTCTGGAGTGTACGGGGAGGGAAATCACCCCTCCACTTT. Translating it yields CVWSVRGGKSPLHF.